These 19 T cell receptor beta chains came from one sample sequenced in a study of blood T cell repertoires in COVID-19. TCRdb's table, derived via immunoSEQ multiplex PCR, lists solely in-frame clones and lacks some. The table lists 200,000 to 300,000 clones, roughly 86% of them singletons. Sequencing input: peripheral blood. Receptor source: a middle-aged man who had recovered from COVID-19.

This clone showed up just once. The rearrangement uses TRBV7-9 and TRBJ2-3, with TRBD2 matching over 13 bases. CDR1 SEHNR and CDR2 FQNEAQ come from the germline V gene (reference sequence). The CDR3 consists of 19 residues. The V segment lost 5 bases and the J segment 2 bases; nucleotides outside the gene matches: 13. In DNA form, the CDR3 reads TGTGCCAGCAGCATACGACTCCCCGGGACTAGCGGGGCCACAGATACGCAGTATTTT. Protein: CASSIRLPGTSGATDTQYF.

In nucleotides, the CDR3 is TGCAGCGTTCAGGCCGTCGGCAGATCGGAAGAGCAGTACTTC. Its translation is CSVQAVGRSEEQYF. This chain joins TRBV29-1 and TRBJ2-7, with D uncertain. The CDR3 loop spans 14 amino acids. The V end was cut by 5 bases, the J end by 7 bases, with 21 bases between. CDR1 SQVTM and CDR2 ANQGSEA come from the germline V gene.

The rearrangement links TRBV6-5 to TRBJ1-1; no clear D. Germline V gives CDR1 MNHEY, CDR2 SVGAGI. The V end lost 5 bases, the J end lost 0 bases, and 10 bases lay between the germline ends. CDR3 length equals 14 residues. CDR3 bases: TGTGCCAGCAGTCCCAGGACTATGAACACTGAAGCTTTCTTT. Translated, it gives CASSPRTMNTEAFF.

The CDR3 is CASSTGGNYNEQFF. As DNA, the CDR3 is TGTGCCAGCTCCACCGGGGGTAACTACAATGAGCAGTTCTTC. The genes are TRBV11-3 and TRBJ2-1; possibly TRBD2 for D (6 bases). Germline V gene sequence: CDR1 SGHNT, CDR2 YENEEA. The CDR3 totals 14 residues. With 8 bases removed from V and 3 bases from J, the gap between germline ends came to 14 bases.

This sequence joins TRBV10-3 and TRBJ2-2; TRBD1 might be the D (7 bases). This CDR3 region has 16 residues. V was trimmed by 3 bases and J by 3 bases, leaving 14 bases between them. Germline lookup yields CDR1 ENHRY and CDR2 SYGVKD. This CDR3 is CAISDPEGAYTGELFF. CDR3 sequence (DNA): TGTGCCATCAGTGACCCGGAGGGGGCTTACACCGGGGAGCTGTTTTTT.

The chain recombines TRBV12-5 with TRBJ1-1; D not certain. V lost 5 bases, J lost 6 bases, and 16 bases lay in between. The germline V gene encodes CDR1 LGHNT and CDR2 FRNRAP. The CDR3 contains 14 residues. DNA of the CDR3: TGTGCTAGTGGTCTGGACGCGGGGATCCCTGAAGCTTTCTTT. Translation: CASGLDAGIPEAFF.

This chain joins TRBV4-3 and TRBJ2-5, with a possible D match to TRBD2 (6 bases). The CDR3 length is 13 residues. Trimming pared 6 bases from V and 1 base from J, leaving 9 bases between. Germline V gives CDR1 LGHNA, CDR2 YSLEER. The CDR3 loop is CASSGTPQETQYF. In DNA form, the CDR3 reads TGCGCCAGCAGTGGGACTCCCCAAGAGACCCAGTACTTC.

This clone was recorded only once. CDR3 DNA: TGTGCCAGCAGTTACGCCAGGGAAAAGAACACCGGGGAGCTGTTTTTT. Translating it yields CASSYAREKNTGELFF. The chain is built from TRBV6-2 or TRBV6-3 and TRBJ2-2; possible D gene TRBD1, 5 bases. The CDR3 is made up of 16 amino acids. The germline V and J ends were trimmed by 2 bases and 1 base, with 11 bases remaining between them. CDR1 MNHEY and CDR2 SVGEGT come from the germline V gene.

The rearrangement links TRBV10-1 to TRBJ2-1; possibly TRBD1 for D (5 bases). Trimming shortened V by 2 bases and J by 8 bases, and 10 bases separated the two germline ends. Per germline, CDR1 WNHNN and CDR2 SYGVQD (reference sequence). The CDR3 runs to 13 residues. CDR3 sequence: CASSERGRDEQFF. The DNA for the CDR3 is TGCGCCAGCAGTGAGAGGGGCCGGGATGAGCAGTTCTTC.

The CDR3 nucleotides read TGTGCCTGGCTTACTCCGGGACACCAGTTCTATGGCTACACCTTC. It is translated as CAWLTPGHQFYGYTF. The chain is built from TRBV30 and TRBJ1-2, with D possibly being TRBD1 (6 bases). This CDR3 has 15 residues. In germline, CDR1 is GTSNPN, CDR2 SVGIG (reference sequence). V was trimmed by 5 bases and J by 4 bases, leaving 20 bases between them.

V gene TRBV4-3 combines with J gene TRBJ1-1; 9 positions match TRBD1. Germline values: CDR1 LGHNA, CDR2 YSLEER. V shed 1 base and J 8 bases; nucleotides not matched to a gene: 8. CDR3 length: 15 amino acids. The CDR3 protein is CASSQAWDRVREAFF. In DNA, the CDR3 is TGCGCCAGCAGCCAAGCATGGGACAGGGTCCGGGAAGCTTTCTTT.

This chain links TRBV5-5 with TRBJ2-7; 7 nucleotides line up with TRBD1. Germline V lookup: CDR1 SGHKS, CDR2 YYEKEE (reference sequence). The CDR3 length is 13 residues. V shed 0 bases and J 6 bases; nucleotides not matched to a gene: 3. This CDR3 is CASSLGQGGEQYF. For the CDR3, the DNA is TGTGCCAGCAGCTTGGGACAGGGCGGCGAGCAGTACTTC.

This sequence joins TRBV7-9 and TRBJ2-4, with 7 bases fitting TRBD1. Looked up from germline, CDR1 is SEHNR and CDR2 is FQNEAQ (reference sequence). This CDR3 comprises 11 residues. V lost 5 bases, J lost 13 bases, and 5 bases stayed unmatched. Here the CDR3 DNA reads TGTGCCAGCAGCCCCGGACAGGTACAGTACTTC. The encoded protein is CASSPGQVQYF.

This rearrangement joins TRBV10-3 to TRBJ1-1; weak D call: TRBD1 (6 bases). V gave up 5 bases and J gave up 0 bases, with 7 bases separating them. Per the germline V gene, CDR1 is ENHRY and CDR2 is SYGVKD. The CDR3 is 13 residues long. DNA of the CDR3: TGTGCCATCAGTCAGGGGATGAACACTGAAGCTTTCTTT. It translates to CAISQGMNTEAFF.

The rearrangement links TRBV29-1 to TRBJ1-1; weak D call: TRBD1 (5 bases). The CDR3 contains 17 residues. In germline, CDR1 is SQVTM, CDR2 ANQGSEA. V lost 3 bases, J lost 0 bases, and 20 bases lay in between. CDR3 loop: CSVDQPRQGWMNTEAFF. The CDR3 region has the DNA TGCAGCGTTGACCAACCTCGGCAGGGATGGATGAACACTGAAGCTTTCTTT.

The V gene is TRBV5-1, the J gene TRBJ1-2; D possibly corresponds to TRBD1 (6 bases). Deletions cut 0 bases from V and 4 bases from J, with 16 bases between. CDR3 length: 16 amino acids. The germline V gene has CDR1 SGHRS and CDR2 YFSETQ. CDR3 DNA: TGCGCCAGCAGCTTGGTGATGGGGGCGCGATTCTATGGCTACACCTTC. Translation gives CASSLVMGARFYGYTF.

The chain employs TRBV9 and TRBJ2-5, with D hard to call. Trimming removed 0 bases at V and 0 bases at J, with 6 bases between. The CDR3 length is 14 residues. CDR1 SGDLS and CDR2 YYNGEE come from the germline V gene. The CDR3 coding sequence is TGTGCCAGCAGCGTAGTAGCTAACCAAGAGACCCAGTACTTC. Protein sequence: CASSVVANQETQYF.

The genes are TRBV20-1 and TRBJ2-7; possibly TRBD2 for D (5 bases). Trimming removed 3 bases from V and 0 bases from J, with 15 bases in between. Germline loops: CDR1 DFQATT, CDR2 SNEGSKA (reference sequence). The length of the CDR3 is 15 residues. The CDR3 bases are TGCAGTGCTAGTTGGTTTAGCGCCGTCTCCTACGAGCAGTACTTC. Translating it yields CSASWFSAVSYEQYF.

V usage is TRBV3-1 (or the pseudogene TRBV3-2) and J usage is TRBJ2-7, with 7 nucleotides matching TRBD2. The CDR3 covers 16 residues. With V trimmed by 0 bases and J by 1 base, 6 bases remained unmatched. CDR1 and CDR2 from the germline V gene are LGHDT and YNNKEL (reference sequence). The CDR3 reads CASSQDLGTKSYEQYF. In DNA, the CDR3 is TGTGCCAGCAGCCAAGATCTCGGGACTAAGTCCTACGAGCAGTACTTC.